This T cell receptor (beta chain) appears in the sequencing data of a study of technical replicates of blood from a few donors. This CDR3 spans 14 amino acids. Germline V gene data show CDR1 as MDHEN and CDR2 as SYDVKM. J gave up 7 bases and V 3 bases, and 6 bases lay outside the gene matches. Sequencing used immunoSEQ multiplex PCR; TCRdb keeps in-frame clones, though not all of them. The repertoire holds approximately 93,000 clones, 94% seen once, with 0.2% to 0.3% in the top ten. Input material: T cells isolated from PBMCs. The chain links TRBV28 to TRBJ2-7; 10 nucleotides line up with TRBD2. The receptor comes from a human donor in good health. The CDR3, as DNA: TGTGCCAGCAGTTTGTCGGGACTAGCGAGTGAGCAGTACTTC. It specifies CASSLSGLASEQYF. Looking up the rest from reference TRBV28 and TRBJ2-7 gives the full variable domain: DVKVTQSSRYLVKRTGEKVFLECVQDMDHENMFWYRQDPGLGLRLIYFSYDVKMKEKGDIPEGYSVSREKKERFSLILESASTNQTSMYLCASSLSGLASEQYFGPGTRLTVT.